The text below deals with one T cell receptor beta chain. Libraries were prepared by immunoSEQ multiplex PCR; TCRdb keeps only in-frame clonotypes and omits some of them. The sample has tens of thousands of clones, 86% seen once. The data are from a study of T cell responses to AZD1222 COVID-19 vaccine. The CDR3 length is 16 residues. Germline CDR1 and CDR2: SGHRS and YFSETQ. Deletions cut 4 bases from V and 2 bases from J, with 19 bases between. This material consisted of peripheral blood, taken 28 days after the second AZD1222 dose. The source of this sequence is an adult who received the AZD1222 COVID-19 vaccine. The chain uses TRBV5-1 and TRBJ2-7; possibly TRBD1 for D (7 bases). The CDR3: CASSVLPAGQTYEQYF. The DNA for the CDR3 is TGCGCCAGCAGCGTTCTTCCCGCGGGACAGACCTACGAGCAGTACTTC.